These 8 T cell receptor beta chains came from one sample sequenced in a study of radiotherapy plus CTLA-4 blockade in lung cancer. This table comes from immunoSEQ multiplex PCR, and its TCRdb copy is limited to in-frame clones, with some not included. The table records about 95,000 clones, around 83% of them present only once. The sequences come from peripheral blood, collected from a patient treated with radiotherapy plus ipilimumab. The receptor set was obtained from a human donor with non-small cell lung cancer who had a partial response to radiotherapy plus ipilimumab.

The V call is TRBV7-2, the J call TRBJ1-3; no firm D call. V was pared by 2 bases and J by 4 bases, with 6 bases between. This CDR3 is built from 13 residues. CDR1 is SGHTA, CDR2 FQGNSA, per germline. The CDR3 DNA follows: TGTGCCAGCAGCTTATCGACAGGAAACACCATATATTTT. Residues: CASSLSTGNTIYF.

This rearrangement joins TRBV5-1 to TRBJ2-3; 8 nucleotides line up with TRBD2. With 0 bases clipped from V and 5 bases from J, the junction kept 8 bases outside the gene matches. This CDR3 comprises 16 residues. Germline assignment: CDR1 SGHRS and CDR2 YFSETQ. The DNA for the CDR3 is TGCGCCAGCAGCTTGGACCCCGGGACTAGGGGAGATACGCAGTATTTT. Translated: CASSLDPGTRGDTQYF. The entire variable domain, with the rest obtained from reference TRBV5-1 and TRBJ2-3, is as follows: KAGVTQTPRYLIKTRGQQVTLSCSPISGHRSVSWYQQTPGQGLQFLFEYFSETQRNKGNFPGRFSGRQFSNSRSEMNVSTLELGDSALYLCASSLDPGTRGDTQYFGPGTRLTVL.

The chain is built from TRBV28 and TRBJ1-2, with a possible D match to TRBD1 (6 bases). Germline CDR1 and CDR2: MDHEN and SYDVKM. The V end was cut by 5 bases, the J end by 8 bases, with 15 bases between. The CDR3 covers 13 residues. The CDR3 reads CASSPQGSGGYTF. CDR3 DNA: TGTGCCAGCAGTCCACAGGGATCGGGGGGCTACACCTTC.

This clone has a single count. The chain employs TRBV5-1 and TRBJ2-3; D may be TRBD2 (5 bases). Germline CDR1 is SGHRS and CDR2 is YFSETQ. The CDR3 sequence is 16 residues long. Between the trimmed V and J ends, which lost 0 bases and 2 bases, there was a span of 13 bases. CDR3 in DNA: TGCGCCAGCAGCTTGGGAGCGGACCTACTCACAGATACGCAGTATTTT. Protein: CASSLGADLLTDTQYF.

V is TRBV5-1 and J is TRBJ1-1; maybe TRBD1 (5 bases). The V gene lost 3 bases and the J gene lost 0 bases, with 9 bases spanning the gap. There are 14 residues in the CDR3. Germline CDR1 and CDR2: SGHRS and YFSETQ. The CDR3 DNA is TGCGCCAGCAGCTACGACAGACTGAACACTGAAGCTTTCTTT. Amino acid sequence: CASSYDRLNTEAFF.

V and J are TRBV21-1 and TRBJ2-2; TRBD2, the D gene given by the table, was not confirmed from the DNA. TRBV21-1 is given as a pseudogene. The CDR3 extends over 17 amino acids. CDR3 bases: TGTGCCAGCAGCATTCCTTTACGCGGGAGGACGACCGGGGAGCTGTTTTTT. Encoded protein: CASSIPLRGRTTGELFF.

The rearrangement uses TRBV28 and TRBJ2-5; 8 bases agree with TRBD2. CDR1 and CDR2 from the germline V gene are MDHEN and SYDVKM. V was pared by 0 bases and J by 2 bases, with 2 bases of the junction left unmatched. This CDR3 is 15 amino acids long. CDR3 coding DNA: TGTGCCAGCAGTTTATGGACTAGCGTTCAAGAGACCCAGTACTTC. Translating gives CASSLWTSVQETQYF.

This chain connects TRBV5-1 to TRBJ1-2; D ambiguous. Germline lookup yields CDR1 SGHRS and CDR2 YFSETQ. Trimming removed 0 bases from V and 3 bases from J, with 9 bases in between. The CDR3 spans 14 residues. For the CDR3, the DNA is TGCGCCAGCAGCTTGGCAGGCTCCTACTATGGCTACACCTTC. Translated, it gives CASSLAGSYYGYTF.